The clone carrying this T cell receptor beta chain was seen a single time. Data came from immunoSEQ multiplex PCR; TCRdb stores just in-frame clones and leaves some out. In the table there are 150,000 to 200,000 clones, over 70% of which are singletons. This specimen belongs to a study of blood T cell repertoires in COVID-19. The CDR3 spans 15 residues. CDR1 SGDLS and CDR2 YYNGEE come from the germline V gene. V shed 4 bases, J shed 4 bases, and the junction held 5 bases outside the gene matches. This study enrolled people aged roughly 18 to 89 from roughly 22 US geographic areas. The chain recombines TRBV9 with TRBJ2-5, with 12 bases matching TRBD1. This TCR was recovered from a woman aged 55-69 years who had recovered from COVID-19. The sample was PBMCs or T cells enriched from blood (not recorded which). The CDR3 sequence is CASSPGTGGRETQYF. In DNA form, the CDR3 reads TGTGCCAGCAGCCCCGGGACAGGGGGCCGAGAGACCCAGTACTTC.